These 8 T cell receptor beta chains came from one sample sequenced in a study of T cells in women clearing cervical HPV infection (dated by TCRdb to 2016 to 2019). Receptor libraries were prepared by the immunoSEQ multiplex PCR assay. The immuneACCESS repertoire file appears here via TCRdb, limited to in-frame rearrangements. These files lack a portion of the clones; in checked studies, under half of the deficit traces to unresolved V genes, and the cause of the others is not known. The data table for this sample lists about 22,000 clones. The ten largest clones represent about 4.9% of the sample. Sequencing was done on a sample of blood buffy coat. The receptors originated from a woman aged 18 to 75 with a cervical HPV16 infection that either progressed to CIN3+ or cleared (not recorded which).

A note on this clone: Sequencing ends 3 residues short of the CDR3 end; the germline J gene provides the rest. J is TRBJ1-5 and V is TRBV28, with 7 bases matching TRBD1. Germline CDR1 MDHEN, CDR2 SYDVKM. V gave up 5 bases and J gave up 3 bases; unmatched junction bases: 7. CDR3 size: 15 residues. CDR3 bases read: TGTGCCAGCAGTATCTCGGACAGGCCCAATCAGCCC. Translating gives CASSISDRPNQP. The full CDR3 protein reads CASSISDRPNQPQHF.

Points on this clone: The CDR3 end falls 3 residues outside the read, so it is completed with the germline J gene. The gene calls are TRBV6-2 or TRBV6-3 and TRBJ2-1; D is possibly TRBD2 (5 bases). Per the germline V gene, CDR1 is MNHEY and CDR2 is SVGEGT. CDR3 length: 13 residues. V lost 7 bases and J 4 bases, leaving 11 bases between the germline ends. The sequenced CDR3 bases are TGTGCCAGCACCCTTAGCGATTACAATGAG. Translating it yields CASTLSDYNE. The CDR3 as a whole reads CASTLSDYNEQFF.

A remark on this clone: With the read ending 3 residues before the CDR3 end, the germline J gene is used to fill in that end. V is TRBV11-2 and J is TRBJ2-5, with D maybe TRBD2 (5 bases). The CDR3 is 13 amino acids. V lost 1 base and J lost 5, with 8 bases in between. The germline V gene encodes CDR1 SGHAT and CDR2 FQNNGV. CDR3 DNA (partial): TGTGCCAGCAGCTTAGGGACTTGGGAGACC. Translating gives CASSLGTWET. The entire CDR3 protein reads CASSLGTWETQYF.

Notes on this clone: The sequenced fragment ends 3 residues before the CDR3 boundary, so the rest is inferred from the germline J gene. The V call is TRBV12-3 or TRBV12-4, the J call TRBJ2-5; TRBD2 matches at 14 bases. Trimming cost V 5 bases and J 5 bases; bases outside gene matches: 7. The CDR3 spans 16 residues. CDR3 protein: CASSKGLAGAGETQYF. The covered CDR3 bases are TGTGCCAGCAGTAAGGGACTAGCGGGAGCTGGGGAGACC.

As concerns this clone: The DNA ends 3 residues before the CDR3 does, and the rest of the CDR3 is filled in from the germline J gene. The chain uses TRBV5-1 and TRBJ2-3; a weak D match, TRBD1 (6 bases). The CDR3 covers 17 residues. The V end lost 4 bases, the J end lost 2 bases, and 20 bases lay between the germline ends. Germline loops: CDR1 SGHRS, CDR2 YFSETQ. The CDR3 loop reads CASSPWTVRADTDTQYF. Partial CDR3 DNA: TGCGCCAGCAGCCCTTGGACAGTTCGGGCCGACACAGATACG.

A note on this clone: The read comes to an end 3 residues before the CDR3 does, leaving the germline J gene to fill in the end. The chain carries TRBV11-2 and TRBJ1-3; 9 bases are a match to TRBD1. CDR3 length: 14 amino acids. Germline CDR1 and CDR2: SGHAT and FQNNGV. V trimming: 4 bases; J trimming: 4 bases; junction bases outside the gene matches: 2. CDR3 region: CASSSGTGGNTIYF. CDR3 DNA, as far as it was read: TGTGCCAGCAGCTCGGGGACAGGGGGAAACACC.

CDR3 region: CASSTGTGPGRPQHF. The part of the CDR3 DNA that was read is TGTGCCAGCAGTACCGGGACAGGGCCCGGTCGGCCC. The chain uses TRBV2 and TRBJ1-5; 9 bases map to TRBD1. From the germline J gene comes the end of the CDR3, since the read stops 3 residues before it. The CDR3 loop spans 15 amino acids. CDR1 and CDR2 (germline): SNHLY, FYNNEI. With 5 bases clipped from V and 9 bases from J, the junction kept 11 bases outside the gene matches.

The chain's CDR3 is CASSSGLSTDTQYF. Incomplete CDR3 DNA: TGCGCCAGCAGCTCGGGACTATCCACAGATACC. This sequence joins TRBV5-1 and TRBJ2-5; 7 bases fit TRBD2. The CDR3 is cut off 3 residues early in the read; its end comes from the germline J gene. This CDR3 is built from 14 residues. The V gene's germline CDR1 is SGHRS and CDR2 YFSETQ.